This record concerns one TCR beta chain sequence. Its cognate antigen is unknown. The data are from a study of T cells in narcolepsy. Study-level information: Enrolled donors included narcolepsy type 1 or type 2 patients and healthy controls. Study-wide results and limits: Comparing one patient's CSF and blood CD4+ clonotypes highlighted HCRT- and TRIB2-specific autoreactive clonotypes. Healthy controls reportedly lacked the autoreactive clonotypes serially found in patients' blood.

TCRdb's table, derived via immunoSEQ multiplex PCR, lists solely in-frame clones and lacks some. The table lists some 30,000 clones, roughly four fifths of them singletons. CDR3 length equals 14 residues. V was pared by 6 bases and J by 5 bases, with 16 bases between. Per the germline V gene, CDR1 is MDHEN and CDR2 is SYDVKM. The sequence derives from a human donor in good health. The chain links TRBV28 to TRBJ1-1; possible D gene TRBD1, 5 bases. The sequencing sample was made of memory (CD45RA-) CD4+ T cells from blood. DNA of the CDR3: TGTGCCAGCAGCCCCCACGAAGGGGTTACTGAAGCTTTCTTT. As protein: CASSPHEGVTEAFF.